The clone carrying this T cell receptor (beta chain) has just a few counts. Its cognate antigen is unknown. This record belongs to a study of T cells in Graves' hyperthyroidism and ophthalmopathy. Stable Graves' hyperthyroidism meant no ophthalmopathy progression within 18 months. Hyperthyroidism patients were newly diagnosed, had disease duration under 2 months, and were aged 18 to 65 years. Authors of the study amplified TCR beta CDR3 regions from RNA transcripts. HTBI primers were used for first-round RT-PCR of the TCR CDR3. TCRdb re-called the multiplex PCR reads with MiXCR, one entry per CDR3 protein. Counted here are 300,000 to 350,000 distinct CDR3 sequences, roughly 20% occurring once; the ten biggest clones make up about half. Notes on the study in general: Blood also held most thyroid clonotypes expanded beyond 0.001. Ophthalmopathy and stable hyperthyroidism were separated by a 13 V-J model.

The TCR was taken from a woman aged 45 to 65 with Graves' hyperthyroidism. Material: blood.

CDR3 bases: TGTGCCAGCTCACCTGGGGGCGCCGAGGAGACCCAGTACTTC. It codes for CASSPGGAEETQYF. The V gene is TRBV18, the J gene TRBJ2-5, with a weak D call TRBD1 (6 bases). The CDR3 contains 14 residues. Trimming cost V 3 bases and J 5 bases, with 13 bases left between them. CDR1 and CDR2 from the germline V gene are KGHSH and LQKENI. The full variable domain, with the rest looked up from reference TRBV18 and TRBJ2-5, is NAGVMQNPRHLVRRRGQEARLRCSPMKGHSHVYWYRQLPEEGLKFMVYLQKENIIDESGMPKERFSAEFPKEGPSILRIQQVVRGDSAAYFCASSPGGAEETQYFGPGTRLLVL.